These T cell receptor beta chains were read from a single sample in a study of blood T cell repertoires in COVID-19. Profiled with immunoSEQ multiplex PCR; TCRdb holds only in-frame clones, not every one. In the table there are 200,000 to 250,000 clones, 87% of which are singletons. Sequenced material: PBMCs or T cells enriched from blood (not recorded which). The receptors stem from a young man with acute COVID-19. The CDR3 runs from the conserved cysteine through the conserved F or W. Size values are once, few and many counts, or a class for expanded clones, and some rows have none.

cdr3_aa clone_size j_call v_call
CAWSGPSWSGIRREGTEAFF NA TRBJ1-1 TRBV30
CASSLSRGGYTF once TRBJ1-2 TRBV28
CAVRGTAYNEQFF NA TRBJ2-1 TRBV10-3
CASSLTGTGGETEAFF NA TRBJ1-1 TRBV5-6
CASSGGVPDHNSPLHF NA TRBJ1-6 TRBV5-1
CASSALAGGTDTQYF NA TRBJ2-3 TRBV2
CASSWPGSRGYTF NA TRBJ1-2 TRBV7-9
CAISGERSSYNEQFF few TRBJ2-1 TRBV10-3
CASSVGTVGNEAFF NA TRBJ1-1 TRBV9
CASSLVNSPNQPQHF once TRBJ1-5 TRBV4-3
CASSQLSGSTEQYF NA TRBJ2-7 TRBV3-1/TRBV3-2
CASSLGGVNEKLFF NA TRBJ1-4 TRBV11-3
CASSLIAGESYEQYF NA TRBJ2-7 TRBV28
CASRGLVLYEQYF once TRBJ2-7 TRBV28
CASSLSRGGIFNKQYF NA TRBJ2-7 TRBV11-1
CSVEPSGRFFDYNEQFF NA TRBJ2-1 TRBV29-1
CASSYTGRVKTQYF NA TRBJ2-5 TRBV6-5
CASSFGQGNYEQYF once TRBJ2-7 TRBV7-9
CAIMGVGGMNTEAFF NA TRBJ1-1 TRBV10-3
CSASNWPHGGYEQYF NA TRBJ2-7 TRBV20-1
CSVDSGTDTQYF few TRBJ2-3 TRBV29-1
CATSDSGQGREKLFF NA TRBJ1-4 TRBV24-1
CASSQTSRAGVHEQYF NA TRBJ2-7 TRBV18
CASSLERHTEAFF NA TRBJ1-1 TRBV11-2
CASSILAGWEFF NA TRBJ2-1 TRBV5-6
CASRDGGTGPEKLFF few TRBJ1-4 TRBV6-5
CASSPTGLTNEKLFF NA TRBJ1-4 TRBV28
CSVGLAGGSAYEQYF NA TRBJ2-7 TRBV29-1
CASSLSHLNTEAFF NA TRBJ1-1 TRBV28
CASSLGVEQFF NA TRBJ2-1 TRBV27
CASSIQENYGYTF few TRBJ1-2 TRBV28
CASSVGLLNTEAFF NA TRBJ1-1 TRBV2
CASSVGGQASSGANVLTF NA TRBJ2-6 TRBV9
CAWSFYSEELFF NA TRBJ1-4 TRBV30
CASSPTGTGELFF NA TRBJ2-2 TRBV18
CASSSQGANRISSYEQYF few TRBJ2-7 TRBV5-1
CASSLAGHSNTEAFF NA TRBJ1-1 TRBV5-1
CASSIAGGTEQFF NA TRBJ2-1 TRBV19
CASSLQGQVQETQYF NA TRBJ2-5 TRBV7-2
CASSHPGQNTEAFF NA TRBJ1-1 TRBV3-1/TRBV3-2
CASSPHRDSYEQYF NA TRBJ2-7 TRBV27
CASSQTGGGGYTF NA TRBJ1-2 TRBV23-1
CASSLRLAGDNEQFF NA TRBJ2-1 TRBV7-9
CASSADRANQPQHF NA TRBJ1-5 TRBV28
CSVESVIEGQGARGYTF NA TRBJ1-2 TRBV29-1
CASSRNSGREQYF NA TRBJ2-7 TRBV27
CASSLGLSSYNEQFF NA TRBJ2-1 TRBV19
CASRTHIRDILNTEAFF NA TRBJ1-1 TRBV2
CASSERTSGNPEQYF NA TRBJ2-7 TRBV6-1
CASSETSAHYEQYF NA TRBJ2-7 TRBV27
CASSQGQGGNEQFF NA TRBJ2-1 TRBV5-1
CASSQAGTGGVEQYF NA TRBJ2-7 TRBV5-5
CASKQPLTDTQYF NA TRBJ2-3 TRBV27
CASSPGTGDQETQYF NA TRBJ2-5 TRBV4-1
CSASGQANTEAFF NA TRBJ1-1 TRBV20-1
CASSQDWTSGYEQYF NA TRBJ2-7 TRBV4-3
CASSPGTASNEKLFF NA TRBJ1-4 TRBV19
CASSPTGMNTEAFF NA TRBJ1-1 TRBV3-1/TRBV3-2
CASSETGFARYEQYF NA TRBJ2-7 TRBV2